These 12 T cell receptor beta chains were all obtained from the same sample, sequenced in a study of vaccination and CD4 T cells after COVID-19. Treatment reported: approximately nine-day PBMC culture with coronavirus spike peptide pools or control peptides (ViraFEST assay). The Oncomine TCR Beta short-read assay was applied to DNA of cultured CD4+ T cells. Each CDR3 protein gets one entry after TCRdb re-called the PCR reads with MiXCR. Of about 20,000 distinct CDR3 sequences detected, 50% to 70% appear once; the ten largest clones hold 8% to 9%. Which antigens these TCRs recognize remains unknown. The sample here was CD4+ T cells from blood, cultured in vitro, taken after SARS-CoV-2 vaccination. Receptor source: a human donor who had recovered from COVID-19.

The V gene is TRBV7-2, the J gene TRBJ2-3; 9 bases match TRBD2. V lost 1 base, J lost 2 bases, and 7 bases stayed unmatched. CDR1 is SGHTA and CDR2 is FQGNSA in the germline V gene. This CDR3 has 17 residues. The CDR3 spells CASSLVGRGGNTDTQYF. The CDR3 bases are TGTGCCAGCAGCTTAGTAGGGCGGGGGGGGAACACAGATACGCAGTATTTT.

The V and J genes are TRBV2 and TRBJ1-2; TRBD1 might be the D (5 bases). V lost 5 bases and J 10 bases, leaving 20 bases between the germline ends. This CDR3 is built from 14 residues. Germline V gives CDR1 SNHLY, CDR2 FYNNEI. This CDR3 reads CASSPPLRQPTYTF. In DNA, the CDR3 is TGTGCCAGCAGTCCACCACTCAGACAGCCAACCTACACCTTC.

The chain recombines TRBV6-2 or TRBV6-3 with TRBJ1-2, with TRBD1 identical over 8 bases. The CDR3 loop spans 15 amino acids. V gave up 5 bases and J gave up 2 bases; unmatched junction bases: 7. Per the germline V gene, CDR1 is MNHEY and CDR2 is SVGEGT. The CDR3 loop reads CASSLWTGLNYGYTF. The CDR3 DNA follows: TGTGCCAGCAGTCTCTGGACAGGGTTGAACTATGGCTACACCTTC.

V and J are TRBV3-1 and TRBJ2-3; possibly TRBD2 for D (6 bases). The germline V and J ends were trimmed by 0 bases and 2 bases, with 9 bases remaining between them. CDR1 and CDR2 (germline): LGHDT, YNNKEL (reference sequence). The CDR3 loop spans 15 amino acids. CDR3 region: CASSQEGDFTDTQYF. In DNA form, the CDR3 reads TGTGCCAGCAGCCAAGAGGGGGACTTCACAGATACGCAGTATTTT.

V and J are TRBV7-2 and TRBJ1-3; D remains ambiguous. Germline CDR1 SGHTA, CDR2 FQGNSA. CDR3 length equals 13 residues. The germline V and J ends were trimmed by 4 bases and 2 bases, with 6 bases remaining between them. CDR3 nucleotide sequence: TGTGCCAGCAGCTCCCAAACTGGAAACACCATATATTTT. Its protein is CASSSQTGNTIYF.

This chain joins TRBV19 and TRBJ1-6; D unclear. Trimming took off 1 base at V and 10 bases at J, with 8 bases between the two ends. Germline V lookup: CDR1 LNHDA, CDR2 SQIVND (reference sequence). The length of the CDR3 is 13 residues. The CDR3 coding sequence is TGTGCCAGTAGTATAGGTCAGGTATCACCCCTCCACTTT. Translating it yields CASSIGQVSPLHF.

CDR3 region: CATSRVYNEQFF. CDR3 DNA sequence: TGTGCCACCAGCAGAGTGTACAATGAGCAGTTCTTC. The chain has TRBV15 and TRBJ2-1, with D unresolved. The CDR3 extends over 12 amino acids. Looked up from germline, CDR1 is LNHNV and CDR2 is YYDKDF (reference sequence). The ends were cut back, 1 base at V and 4 bases at J, with 2 bases in the middle.

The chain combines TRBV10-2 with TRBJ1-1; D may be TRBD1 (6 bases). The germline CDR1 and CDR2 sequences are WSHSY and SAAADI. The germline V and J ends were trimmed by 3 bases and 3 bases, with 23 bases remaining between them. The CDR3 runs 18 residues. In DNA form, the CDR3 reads TGCGCCAGCAGTGATCCGCCGGGGGCGCGGGGGACCTACACTGAAGCTTTCTTT. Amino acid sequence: CASSDPPGARGTYTEAFF.

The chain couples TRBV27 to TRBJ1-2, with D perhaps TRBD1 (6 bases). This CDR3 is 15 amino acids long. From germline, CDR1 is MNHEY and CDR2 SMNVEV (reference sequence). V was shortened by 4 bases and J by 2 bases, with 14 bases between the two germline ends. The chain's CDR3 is CASSSIRGQNYGYTF. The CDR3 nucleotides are TGTGCCAGCAGTTCCATCAGGGGCCAGAACTATGGCTACACCTTC.

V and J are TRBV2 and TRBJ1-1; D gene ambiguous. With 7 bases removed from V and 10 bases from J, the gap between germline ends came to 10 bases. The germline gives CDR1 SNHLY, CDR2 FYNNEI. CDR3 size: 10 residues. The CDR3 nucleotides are TGTGCCAGCAACGGCGAGGGAGCTTTCTTT. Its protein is CASNGEGAFF.

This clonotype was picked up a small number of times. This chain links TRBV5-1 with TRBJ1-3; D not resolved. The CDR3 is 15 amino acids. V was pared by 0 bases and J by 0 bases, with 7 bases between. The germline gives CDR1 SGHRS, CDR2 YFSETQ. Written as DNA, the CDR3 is TGCGCCAGCAGCTTGGCGGCAGCCTCTGGAAACACCATATATTTT. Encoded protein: CASSLAAASGNTIYF.

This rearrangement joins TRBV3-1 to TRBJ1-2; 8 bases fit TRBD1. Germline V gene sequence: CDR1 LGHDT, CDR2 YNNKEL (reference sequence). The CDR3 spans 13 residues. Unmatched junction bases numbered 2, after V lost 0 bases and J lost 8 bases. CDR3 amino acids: CASSQDGTGGYTF. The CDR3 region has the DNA TGTGCCAGCAGCCAAGATGGGACAGGAGGCTACACCTTC.